The 7 T cell receptor beta chains reported below all come from one sample, sequenced in a study of shared clonotypes between healthy human individuals. Libraries were prepared by immunoSEQ multiplex PCR; TCRdb keeps only in-frame clonotypes and omits some of them. Seen here are roughly 640,000 clones, around two thirds observed once, and the top ten hold over 1.5%. Sequencing was performed on memory CD4+ T cells sorted from blood. The subset was: CD45RA-negative fraction. Receptors were obtained from a woman aged 25 to 39 in good health.

This clone was observed a handful of times. The chain couples TRBV6-1 to TRBJ2-7, with 7 bases fitting TRBD2. The CDR3 sequence is 15 residues long. The trim removed 5 bases at V and 5 bases at J, leaving 12 bases unmatched. Per germline, CDR1 MNHNS and CDR2 SASEGT. CDR3 region: CASSPEGLSAHEQYF. For the CDR3, the DNA is TGTGCCAGCAGTCCCGAGGGACTATCCGCTCACGAGCAGTACTTC.

V and J are TRBV5-1 and TRBJ2-3; D may match TRBD1 or TRBD2 (7 bases each). The CDR3 length is 13 residues. Germline loops: CDR1 SGHRS, CDR2 YFSETQ. Deletions cut 2 bases from V and 5 bases from J, with 9 bases between. The CDR3 here is CASSFRGGDTQYF. CDR3 DNA sequence: TGCGCCAGCAGCTTCAGGGGGGGAGATACGCAGTATTTT. Combining the CDR3 with reference TRBV5-1 and TRBJ2-3 gives the whole variable domain KAGVTQTPRYLIKTRGQQVTLSCSPISGHRSVSWYQQTPGQGLQFLFEYFSETQRNKGNFPGRFSGRQFSNSRSEMNVSTLELGDSALYLCASSFRGGDTQYFGPGTRLTVL.

This clone was detected many times. The chain couples TRBV10-2 to TRBJ2-5; D call uncertain. Trimming pared 4 bases from V and 2 bases from J, leaving 8 bases between. There are 13 residues in the CDR3. Germline CDR1 WSHSY, CDR2 SAAADI. CDR3 protein: CASSGQVQETQYF. CDR3 nucleotide sequence: TGCGCCAGCAGTGGGCAGGTACAAGAGACCCAGTACTTC.

The V gene is TRBV6-6, the J gene TRBJ2-1, with TRBD2 matching 9 bases. The CDR3 covers 16 residues. V shed 5 bases, J shed 5 bases, and the junction held 10 bases outside the gene matches. Germline CDR1 reads MNHNY; CDR2 reads SVGAGI (reference sequence). This CDR3 reads CASSRAIAGVNNEQFF. The CDR3 nucleotides are TGTGCCAGCAGTCGAGCGATAGCGGGAGTCAACAATGAGCAGTTCTTC.

The chain employs TRBV29-1 and TRBJ2-1; TRBD2 matches at 7 bases. This CDR3 is built from 17 residues. CDR1 and CDR2 from the germline V gene are SQVTM and ANQGSEA. V was pared by 0 bases and J by 6 bases, with 14 bases of the junction left unmatched. Here the CDR3 reads CSVEDLWGGSEGNEQFF. CDR3 DNA sequence: TGCAGCGTTGAAGATCTTTGGGGAGGGTCCGAGGGCAATGAGCAGTTCTTC.

The V call is TRBV7-9, the J call TRBJ2-3; 9 positions match TRBD2. Germline CDR1 SEHNR, CDR2 FQNEAQ (reference sequence). This CDR3 is 11 amino acids long. The V and J ends lost 9 bases and 8 bases, in that order; junction bases with no gene match: 3. CDR3 nucleotide sequence: TGTGCCAGTAGCGGGAGTAGTACGCAGTATTTT. Protein sequence: CASSGSSTQYF. The entire variable domain, with the rest obtained from reference TRBV7-9 and TRBJ2-3, is as follows: DTGVSQNPRHKITKRGQNVTFRCDPISEHNRLYWYRQTLGQGPEFLTYFQNEAQLEKSRLLSDRFSAERPKGSFSTLEIQRTEQGDSAMYLCASSGSSTQYFGPGTRLTVL.

This chain links TRBV5-6 with TRBJ1-4; 7 positions match TRBD1. Germline V gene lookup returns CDR1 SGHDT and CDR2 YYEEEE. The CDR3 extends over 17 amino acids. Trimming at V came to 5 bases and at J to 8 bases, leaving 18 bases not matched to a gene. The DNA of the CDR3 is TGTGCCAGCAGTTACCTCGGTGGGGCCGCACAGGGGGAAAAACTGTTTTTT. As protein: CASSYLGGAAQGEKLFF.